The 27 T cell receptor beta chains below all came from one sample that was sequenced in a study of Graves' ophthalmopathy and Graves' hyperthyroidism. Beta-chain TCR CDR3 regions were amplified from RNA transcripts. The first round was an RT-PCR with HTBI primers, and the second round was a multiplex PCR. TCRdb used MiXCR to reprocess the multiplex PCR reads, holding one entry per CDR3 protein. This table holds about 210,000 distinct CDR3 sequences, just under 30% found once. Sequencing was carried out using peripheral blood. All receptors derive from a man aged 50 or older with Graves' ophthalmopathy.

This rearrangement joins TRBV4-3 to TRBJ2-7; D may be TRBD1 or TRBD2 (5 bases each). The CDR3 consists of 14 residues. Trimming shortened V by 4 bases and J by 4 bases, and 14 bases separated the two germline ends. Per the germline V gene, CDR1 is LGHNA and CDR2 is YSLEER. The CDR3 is CASSPGSSGYEQYF. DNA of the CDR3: TGCGCCAGCAGCCCAGGGTCCTCGGGGTACGAGCAGTACTTC.

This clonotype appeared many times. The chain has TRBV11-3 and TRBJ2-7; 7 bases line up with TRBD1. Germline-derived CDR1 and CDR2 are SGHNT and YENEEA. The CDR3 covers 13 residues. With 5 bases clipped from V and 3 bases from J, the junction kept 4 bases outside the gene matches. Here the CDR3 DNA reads TGTGCCAGCAGCACAGGGGTCAACTACGAGCAGTACTTC. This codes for CASSTGVNYEQYF. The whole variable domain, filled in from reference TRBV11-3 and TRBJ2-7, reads EAGVVQSPRYKIIEKKQPVAFWCNPISGHNTLYWYLQNLGQGPELLIRYENEEAVDDSQLPKDRFSAERLKGVDSTLKIQPAELGDSAVYLCASSTGVNYEQYFGPGTRLTVT.

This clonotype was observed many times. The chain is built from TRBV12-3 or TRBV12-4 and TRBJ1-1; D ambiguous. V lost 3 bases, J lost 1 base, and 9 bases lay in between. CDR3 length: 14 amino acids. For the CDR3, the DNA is TGTGCCAGCAGTTTTGGCCAGAGGAACACTGAAGCTTTCTTT. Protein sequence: CASSFGQRNTEAFF.

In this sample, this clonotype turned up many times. Written as DNA, the CDR3 is TGTGCCTGGAGCCTCGATAGGCAGGGAAATTATGGCTACACCTTC. Encoded protein: CAWSLDRQGNYGYTF. This rearrangement joins TRBV30 to TRBJ1-2; D is possibly TRBD1 (5 bases). This CDR3 is built from 15 residues. Germline CDR1 GTSNPN, CDR2 SVGIG (reference sequence). V was cut by 3 bases and J by 5 bases, with 19 bases left in between.

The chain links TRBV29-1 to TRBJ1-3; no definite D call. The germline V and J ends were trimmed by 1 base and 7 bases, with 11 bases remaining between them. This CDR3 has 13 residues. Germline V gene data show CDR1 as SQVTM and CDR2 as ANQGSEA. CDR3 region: CSVEVVIGNTIYF. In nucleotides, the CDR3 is TGCAGCGTTGAAGTTGTGATAGGGAACACCATATATTTT.

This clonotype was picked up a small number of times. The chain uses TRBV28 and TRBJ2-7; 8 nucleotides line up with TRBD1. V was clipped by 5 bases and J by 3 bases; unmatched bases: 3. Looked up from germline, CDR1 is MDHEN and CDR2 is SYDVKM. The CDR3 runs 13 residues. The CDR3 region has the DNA TGTGCCAGCAGTCATGGACAGGGCTACGAGCAGTACTTC. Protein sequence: CASSHGQGYEQYF.

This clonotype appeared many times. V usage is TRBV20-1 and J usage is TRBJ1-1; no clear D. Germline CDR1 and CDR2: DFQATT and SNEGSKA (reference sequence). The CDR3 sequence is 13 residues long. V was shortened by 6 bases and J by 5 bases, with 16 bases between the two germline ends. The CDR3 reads CSAEKGSGTEAFF. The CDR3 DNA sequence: TGCAGTGCCGAAAAGGGATCCGGGACTGAAGCTTTCTTT.

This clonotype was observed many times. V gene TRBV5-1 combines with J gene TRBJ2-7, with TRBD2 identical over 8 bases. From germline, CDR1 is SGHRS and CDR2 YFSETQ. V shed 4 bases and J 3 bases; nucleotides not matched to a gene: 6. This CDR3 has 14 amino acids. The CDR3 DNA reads TGCGCCAGCAGCCCCGGACTAGCAGACTACGAGCAGTACTTC. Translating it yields CASSPGLADYEQYF.

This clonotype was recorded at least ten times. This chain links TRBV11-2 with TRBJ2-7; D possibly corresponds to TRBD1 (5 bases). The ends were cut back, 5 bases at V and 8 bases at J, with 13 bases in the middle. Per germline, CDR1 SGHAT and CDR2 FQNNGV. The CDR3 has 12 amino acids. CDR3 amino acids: CASSDIRTKQYF. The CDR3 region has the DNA TGTGCCAGCAGCGATATAAGGACAAAGCAGTACTTC.

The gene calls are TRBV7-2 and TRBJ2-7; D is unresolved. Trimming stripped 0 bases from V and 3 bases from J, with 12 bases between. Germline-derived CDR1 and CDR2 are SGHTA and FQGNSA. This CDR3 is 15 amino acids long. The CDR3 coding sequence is TGTGCCAGCAGCTTAGCGGGGTCGGAAAACTACGAGCAGTACTTC. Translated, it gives CASSLAGSENYEQYF.

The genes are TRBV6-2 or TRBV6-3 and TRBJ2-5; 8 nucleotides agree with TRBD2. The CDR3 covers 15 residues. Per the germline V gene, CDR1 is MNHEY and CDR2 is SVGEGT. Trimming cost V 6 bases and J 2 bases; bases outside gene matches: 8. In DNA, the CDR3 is TGTGCCAGCAGGCCCGGGACTAGGGATCAAGAGACCCAGTACTTC. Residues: CASRPGTRDQETQYF.

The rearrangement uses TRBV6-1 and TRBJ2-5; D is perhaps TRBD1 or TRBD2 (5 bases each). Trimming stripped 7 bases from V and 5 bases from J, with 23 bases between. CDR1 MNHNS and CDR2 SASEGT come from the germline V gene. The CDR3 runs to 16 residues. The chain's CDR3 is CASTSLPAGAYETQYF. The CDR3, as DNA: TGTGCCAGCACCTCACTCCCGGCCGGGGCCTACGAGACCCAGTACTTC.

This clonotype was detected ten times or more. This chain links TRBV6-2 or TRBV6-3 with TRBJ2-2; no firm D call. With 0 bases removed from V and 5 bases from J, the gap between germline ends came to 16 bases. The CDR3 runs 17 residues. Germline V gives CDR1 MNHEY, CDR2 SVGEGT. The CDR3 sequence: CASSYSPARGGTGELFF. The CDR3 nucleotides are TGTGCCAGCAGTTACTCCCCGGCTAGAGGTGGGACCGGGGAGCTGTTTTTT.

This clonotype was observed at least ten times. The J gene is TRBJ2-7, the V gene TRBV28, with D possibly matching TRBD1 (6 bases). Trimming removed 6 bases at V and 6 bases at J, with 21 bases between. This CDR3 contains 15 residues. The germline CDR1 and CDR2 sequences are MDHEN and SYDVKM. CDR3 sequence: CASSPPWPQGGEQYF. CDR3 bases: TGTGCCAGCAGCCCCCCCTGGCCACAGGGTGGCGAGCAGTACTTC.

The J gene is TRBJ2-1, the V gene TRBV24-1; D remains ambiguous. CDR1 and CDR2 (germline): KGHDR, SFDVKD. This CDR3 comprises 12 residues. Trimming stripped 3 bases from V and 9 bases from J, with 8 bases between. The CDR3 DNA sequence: TGTGCCACCAGTGATGGCGACGGTGAGCAGTTCTTC. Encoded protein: CATSDGDGEQFF.

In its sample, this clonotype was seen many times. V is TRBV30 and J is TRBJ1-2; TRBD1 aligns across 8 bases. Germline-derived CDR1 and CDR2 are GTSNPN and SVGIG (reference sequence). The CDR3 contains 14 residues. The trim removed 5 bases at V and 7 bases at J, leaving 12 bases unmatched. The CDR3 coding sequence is TGTGCCTGGTTTTCTGGACAGGGACGGAGTGGCTACACCTTC. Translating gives CAWFSGQGRSGYTF.

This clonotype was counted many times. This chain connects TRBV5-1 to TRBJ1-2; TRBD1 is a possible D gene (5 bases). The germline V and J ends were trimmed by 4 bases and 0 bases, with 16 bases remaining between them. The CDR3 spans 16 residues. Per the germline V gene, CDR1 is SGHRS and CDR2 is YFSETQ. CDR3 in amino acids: CASSVQATSTNYGYTF. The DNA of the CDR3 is TGCGCCAGCAGCGTACAGGCCACCTCAACTAACTATGGCTACACCTTC.

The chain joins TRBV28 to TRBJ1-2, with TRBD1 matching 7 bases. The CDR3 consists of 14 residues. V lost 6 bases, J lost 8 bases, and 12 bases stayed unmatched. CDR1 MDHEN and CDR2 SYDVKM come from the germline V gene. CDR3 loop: CASSWDSASGGYTF. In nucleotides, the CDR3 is TGTGCCAGCAGCTGGGACAGCGCAAGCGGCGGCTACACCTTC.

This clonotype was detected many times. DNA for the CDR3: TGTGCCAGCAGCCAAGACGGGTCCTCCTCTGGGGCCAACGTCCTGACTTTC. Amino acid sequence: CASSQDGSSSGANVLTF. This chain uses TRBV4-2 with TRBJ2-6; no definite D call. Trimming shortened V by 0 bases and J by 0 bases, and 9 bases separated the two germline ends. The CDR3 spans 17 residues. Per germline, CDR1 LGHNA and CDR2 YNFKEQ.

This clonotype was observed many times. The CDR3 sequence: CASSLVNTEAFF. The CDR3 nucleotides are TGTGCCAGCAGTTTAGTGAACACTGAAGCTTTCTTT. J is TRBJ1-1 and V is TRBV12-3 or TRBV12-4; D is ambiguous. The CDR3 sequence is 12 residues long. Trimming pared 1 base from V and 0 bases from J, leaving 0 bases between.

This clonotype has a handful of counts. The CDR3 DNA reads as TGTGCCAGCACCAACAGGGACAGGGCTAACGAGCAGTACTTC. Protein sequence: CASTNRDRANEQYF. The chain combines TRBV12-3 or TRBV12-4 with TRBJ2-7; 9 nucleotides align to TRBD1. V shed 7 bases, J shed 5 bases, and the junction held 9 bases outside the gene matches. This CDR3 is built from 14 residues.

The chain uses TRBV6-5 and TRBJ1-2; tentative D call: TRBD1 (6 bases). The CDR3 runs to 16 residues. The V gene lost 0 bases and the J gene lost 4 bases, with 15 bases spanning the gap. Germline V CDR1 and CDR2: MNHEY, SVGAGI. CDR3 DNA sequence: TGTGCCAGCAGTTACTCGGGTCAGGGACAAGGCTATGGCTACACCTTC. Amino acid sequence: CASSYSGQGQGYGYTF.

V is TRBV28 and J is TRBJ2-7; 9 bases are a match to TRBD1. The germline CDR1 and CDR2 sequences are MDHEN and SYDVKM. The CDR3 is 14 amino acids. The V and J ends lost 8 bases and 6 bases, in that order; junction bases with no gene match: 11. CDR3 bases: TGTGCCAGCGGGGGGACAGGGTACTGGATCGAGCAGTACTTC. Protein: CASGGTGYWIEQYF.

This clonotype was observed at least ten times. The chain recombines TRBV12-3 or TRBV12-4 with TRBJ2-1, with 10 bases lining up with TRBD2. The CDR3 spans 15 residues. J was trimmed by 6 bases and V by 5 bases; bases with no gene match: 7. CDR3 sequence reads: CASSPLAGPVNEQFF. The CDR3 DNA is TGTGCCAGCAGTCCACTAGCGGGACCGGTCAATGAGCAGTTCTTC.

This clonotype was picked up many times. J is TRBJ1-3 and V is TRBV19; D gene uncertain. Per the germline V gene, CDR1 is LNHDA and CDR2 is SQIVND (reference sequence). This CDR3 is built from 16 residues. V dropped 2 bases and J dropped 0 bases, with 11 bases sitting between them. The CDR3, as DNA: TGTGCCAGTAGTATAATCGCCAGGACCTCTGGAAACACCATATATTTT. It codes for CASSIIARTSGNTIYF.

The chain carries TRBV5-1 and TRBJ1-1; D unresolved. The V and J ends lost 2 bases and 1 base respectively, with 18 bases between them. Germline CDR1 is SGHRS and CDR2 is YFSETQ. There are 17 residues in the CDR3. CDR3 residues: CASSFGLGGRSNTEAFF. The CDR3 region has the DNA TGCGCCAGCAGCTTTGGCTTGGGTGGCAGGTCGAACACTGAAGCTTTCTTT.

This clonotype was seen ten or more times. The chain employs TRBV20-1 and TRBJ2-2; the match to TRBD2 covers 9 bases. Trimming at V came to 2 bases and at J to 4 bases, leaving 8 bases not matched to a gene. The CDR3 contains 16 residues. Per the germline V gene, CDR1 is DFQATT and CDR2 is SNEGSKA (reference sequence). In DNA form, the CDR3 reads TGCAGTGCTAGACTCCTAGGACTAGCGCCCACCGGGGAGCTGTTTTTT. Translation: CSARLLGLAPTGELFF.